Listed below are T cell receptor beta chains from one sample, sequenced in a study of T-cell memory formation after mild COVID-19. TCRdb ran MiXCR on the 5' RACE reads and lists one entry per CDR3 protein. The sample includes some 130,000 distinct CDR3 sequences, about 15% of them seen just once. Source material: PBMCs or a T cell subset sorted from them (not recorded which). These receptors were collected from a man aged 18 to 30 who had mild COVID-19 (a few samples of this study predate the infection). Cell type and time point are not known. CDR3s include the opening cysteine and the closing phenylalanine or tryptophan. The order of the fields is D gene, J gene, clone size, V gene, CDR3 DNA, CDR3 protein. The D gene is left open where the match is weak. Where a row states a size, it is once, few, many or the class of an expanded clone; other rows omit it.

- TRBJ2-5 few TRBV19 TGTGCCACCTCGACAGGGAGGGCAGAGACCCAGTACTTC CATSTGRAETQYF
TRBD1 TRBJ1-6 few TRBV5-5 TGTGCCGGGAAAACAGGGGAGGATTCACCCCTCCACTTT CAGKTGEDSPLHF
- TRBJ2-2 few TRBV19 TGTGCCAGTAGTATGGGGAACACCGGGGAGCTGTTTTTT CASSMGNTGELFF
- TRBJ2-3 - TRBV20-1 TGCAGTGCTATGCGGGGACCTAGCACAGATACGCAGTATTTT CSAMRGPSTDTQYF
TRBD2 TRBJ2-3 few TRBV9 TGTGCCAGCAGCGTTTTGCGGGGGGGCAGAAGCACAGATACGCAGTATTTT CASSVLRGGRSTDTQYF
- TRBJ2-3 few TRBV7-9 TGTGCCAGCAGCTTCTGGACCGGAGGAGCAGATACGCAGTATTTT CASSFWTGGADTQYF
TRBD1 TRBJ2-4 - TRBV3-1 TGTGCCAGCACCACGACAGGGCAAAACATTCAGTACTTC CASTTTGQNIQYF
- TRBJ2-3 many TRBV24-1 TGTGCCACCAGTTCTAGCGATACGCAGTATTTT CATSSSDTQYF
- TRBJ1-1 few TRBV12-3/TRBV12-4 TGTGCCAGTACCCTTGGGACTATGAACACTGAAGCTTTCTTT CASTLGTMNTEAFF
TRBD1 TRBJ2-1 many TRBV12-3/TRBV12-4 TGTGCCAGCAGCCCCCGGGGACAGAGCTCCTACAATGAGCAGTTCTTC CASSPRGQSSYNEQFF
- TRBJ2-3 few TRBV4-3 TGCGCCAGCAGCCAATTGATGGACACAGATACGCAGTATTTT CASSQLMDTDTQYF
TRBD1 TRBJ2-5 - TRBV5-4 TGTGCCAGCAGCTCCACGGGACAGGGGATGGAGACCCAGTACTTC CASSSTGQGMETQYF
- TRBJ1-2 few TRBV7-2 TGTGCCAGCAGCGAAGACAGAAACTATGGCTACACCTTC CASSEDRNYGYTF
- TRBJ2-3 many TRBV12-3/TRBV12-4 TGTGCCACCACGCCAAGGACAACAGACACAGATACGCAGTATTTT CATTPRTTDTDTQYF
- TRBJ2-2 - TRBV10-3 TGTGCCATCAACGCCAGGGAGGACGGGGAGCTGTTTTTT CAINAREDGELFF
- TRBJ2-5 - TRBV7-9 TGTGCCAGCAGCCCCCGGGGGATCCAAGAGACCCAGTACTTC CASSPRGIQETQYF
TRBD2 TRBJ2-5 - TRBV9 TGTGCCAGCAGCGCCCAGGGCGGGGGTGAGACCCAGTACTTC CASSAQGGGETQYF
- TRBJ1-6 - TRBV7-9 TGTGCCAGCAGCTTTGCGGAACCCCTCCACTTT CASSFAEPLHF
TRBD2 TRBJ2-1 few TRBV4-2 TGTGCCAGCAGCCAAGAGGGGAGCGGGGGAGTCTCCTACAATGAGCAGTTCTTC CASSQEGSGGVSYNEQFF
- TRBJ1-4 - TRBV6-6 TGTGCCAGCAGTTCTGAAAGGGTGGGGGAAAAACTGTTTTTT CASSSERVGEKLFF
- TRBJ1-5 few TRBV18 TGTGCCAGCTCACCGGGATCCGATCAGCCCCAGCATTTT CASSPGSDQPQHF
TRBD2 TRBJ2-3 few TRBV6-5 TGTGCCAGCAGTTACTCGGGACTAGCAGACACAGATACGCAGTATTTT CASSYSGLADTDTQYF
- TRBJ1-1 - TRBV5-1 TGCGCCAGCAGCGGAAAGGGACATACAAACACTGAAGCTTTCTTT CASSGKGHTNTEAFF
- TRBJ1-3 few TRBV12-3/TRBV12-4 TGTGCCAGCAGTTTACGAAGCTCTGGAAACACCATATATTTT CASSLRSSGNTIYF
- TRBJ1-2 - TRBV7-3 TGTGCCAGCAGCTTATTGGGGGGCTATGGCTACACCTTC CASSLLGGYGYTF
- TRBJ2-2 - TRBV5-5 TGTGCCAGCAGCGCAGGGGCCAACACCGGGGAGCTGTTTTTT CASSAGANTGELFF
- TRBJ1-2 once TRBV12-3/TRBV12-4 TGTGCCAGCACCTGGGGGGGAAGCGGCTACACCTTC CASTWGGSGYTF
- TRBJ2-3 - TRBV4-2 TGTGCCAGCAGCCAAGGGACGTCTGTCCCGGATACGCAGTATTTT CASSQGTSVPDTQYF
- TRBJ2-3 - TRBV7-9 TGTGCCAGCAGCCCCAGGGAAGATACGCAGTATTTT CASSPREDTQYF
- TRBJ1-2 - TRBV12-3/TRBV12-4 TGTGCCAGCAGCCCCGGGGAGGGCTATGGCTACACCTTC CASSPGEGYGYTF
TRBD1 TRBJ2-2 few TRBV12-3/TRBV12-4 TGTGCCAGCAGCCCGGGACAGGGGCTAGGCACCGGGGAGCTGTTTTTT CASSPGQGLGTGELFF
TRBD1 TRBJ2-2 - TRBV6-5 TGTGCCAGCAGTTACTCGAGCGGCAGGGGGCCCTCAACCGGGGAGCTGTTTTTT CASSYSSGRGPSTGELFF
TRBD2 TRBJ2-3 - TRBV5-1 TGCGCCAGCAGCTTGGATAGCGGGGGGTCCAGAAATACGCAGTATTTT CASSLDSGGSRNTQYF
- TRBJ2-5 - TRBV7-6 TGTGCCAGCAGCGGCCCCGCTCAAGAGACCCAGTACTTC CASSGPAQETQYF
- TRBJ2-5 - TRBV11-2 TGTGCCAGCAGCCTGTCCTCTCAGGGCCAAGGGACCCAGTACTTC CASSLSSQGQGTQYF
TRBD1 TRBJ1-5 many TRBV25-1 TGTGCCAGCAGTGAGGGGGGACAGGGGATTAGTCAGCCCCAGCATTTT CASSEGGQGISQPQHF
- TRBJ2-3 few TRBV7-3 TGTGCCAGCAGCCCCGGGGGGCCAGATACGCAGTATTTT CASSPGGPDTQYF
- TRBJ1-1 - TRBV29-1 TGCAGCTTTGGGGCGGGGTGGGGAATGAACACTGAAGCTTTCTTT CSFGAGWGMNTEAFF
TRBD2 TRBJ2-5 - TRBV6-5 TGTGCCAGCGAAGGACTAGCGGGCCCAGAATACTTC CASEGLAGPEYF
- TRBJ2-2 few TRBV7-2 TGTGCCAGCAGCCAGAACAGGGACACCGGGGAGCTGTTTTTT CASSQNRDTGELFF
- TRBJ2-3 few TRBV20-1 TGCAGTGCTAGAGGAGGTTATACGCAGTATTTT CSARGGYTQYF
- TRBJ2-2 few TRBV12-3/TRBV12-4 TGTGCAATCGAGGCAGGGGTCGCCGGGGAGCTGTTTTTT CAIEAGVAGELFF
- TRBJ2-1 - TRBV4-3 TGCGCCAGCAGCCAAGTCAGCAGCGACAATGAGCAGTTCTTC CASSQVSSDNEQFF
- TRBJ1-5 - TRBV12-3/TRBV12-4 TGTGCCAGCAGATCCCCCATAGCGGGGCAGCCCCAGCATTTT CASRSPIAGQPQHF
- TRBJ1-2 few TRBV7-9 TGTGCCAGCAGCTTTCAAGGGGTTGGCTACACCTTC CASSFQGVGYTF
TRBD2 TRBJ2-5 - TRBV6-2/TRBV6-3 TGTGCCAGCAGCCCGGGACTAGCGGGGGGGCCGTTGGAGACCCAGTACTTC CASSPGLAGGPLETQYF
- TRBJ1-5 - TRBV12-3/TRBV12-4 TGTGCCAGCCTTCGGGGGACTCAGCCCCAGCATTTT CASLRGTQPQHF
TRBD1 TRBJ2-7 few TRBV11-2 TGTGCCAGCAGCAGCATCCAGGGGGCAGTGAACTACGAGCAGTACTTC CASSSIQGAVNYEQYF
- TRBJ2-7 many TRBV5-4 TGTGCCAGCAGCTTGGATTCCGCGAGGGCCGGGGCCGAGCAGTACTTC CASSLDSARAGAEQYF
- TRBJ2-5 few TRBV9 TGTGCCAGCAGCCGGGGAGGCATGACCGGGGAGACCCAGTACTTC CASSRGGMTGETQYF
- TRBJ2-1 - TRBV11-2 TGTGCCAGCAGCTTCCTTAACTCCTACAATGAGCAGTTCTTC CASSFLNSYNEQFF
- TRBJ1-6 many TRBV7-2 TGTGCCAGCAGCTTAGTGGGGTCACCCCTCCACTTT CASSLVGSPLHF
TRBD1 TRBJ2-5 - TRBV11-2 TGTGCCAGCACCATTAGACAGGGAGAGACCCAGTACTTC CASTIRQGETQYF